This TCR beta chain originates from a study of cytomegalovirus exposure and HLA in healthy donors. For the study at large: Around 180 million T cells yielded more than 90 million unique TCR beta sequences in earlier analysis. Study-level findings and limits: Three of the chains that were CMV-associated were confirmed in vitro to be specific for CMV antigens. In a later analysis, DRB1 alleles had the most associated TCRs; HLA-C alleles the fewest. CMV serostatus stood as the only immune exposure information on hand.

PCR was performed using 60 Vbeta and 13 Jbeta primers. TCRdb's copy holds only in-frame clones and misses some; the assay was immunoSEQ multiplex PCR. The repertoire holds roughly 98,000 clones, with more than 60% as singletons. This clone was recorded once. Antigen: not known. Germline V gives CDR1 SGHDT, CDR2 YYEEEE. The CDR3 has 15 residues. Input material: PBMCs. The chain links TRBV5-6 to TRBJ2-5; 8 nucleotides align to TRBD1. The assigned J gene may be wrong: the sequence end matches TRBJ2-7 better. This receptor was obtained from a man between 18 and 29 years old in good health and CMV-seropositive. CDR3 DNA sequence: TGTGCCAGCAGCTTGGACGGGACAGGAACCTACGAGCAGTACTTC. Its protein product is CASSLDGTGTYEQYF.